Listed below are T cell receptor beta chains from one sample, sequenced in a study of blood T cell repertoires in COVID-19. The data were produced by immunoSEQ multiplex PCR, yet TCRdb's version contains in-frame clones alone and is incomplete. The sample has more than 80,000 clones, about 70% seen once. Sequenced input: peripheral blood. All receptors come from a woman aged 80 or over with active or convalescent COVID-19. Each CDR3 is given with its conserved first and last residue. The D gene is left open where the match is weak. Size is stated for part of the rows, as once, few or many counts, or as a class when the clone is expanded.

j_call v_call d_call clone_size cdr3_length cdr3_nt cdr3_aa
TRBJ2-1 TRBV11-3 . few 13 TGTGCCAGCCGCGCAAGCGGAGACAATGAGCAGTTCTTC CASRASGDNEQFF
TRBJ2-4 TRBV5-8 . . 17 TGTGCCAGCAGCATTGCGGGGAGCGGGCAGGCCAAAAACATTCAGTACTTC CASSIAGSGQAKNIQYF
TRBJ1-2 TRBV4-3 . . 16 TGCGCCAGCAGCCAAGCTGCCCAGAGTCGGAGCTATGGCTACACCTTC CASSQAAQSRSYGYTF
TRBJ2-2 TRBV29-1 . . 14 TGCAGCGTTGGCATAGCAGCAAACACCGGGGAGCTGTTTTTT CSVGIAANTGELFF
TRBJ2-1 TRBV12-3/TRBV12-4 . . 13 TGTGCCAGCAGCCCAGTTGCCTACAATGAGCAGTTCTTC CASSPVAYNEQFF
TRBJ1-2 TRBV10-3 TRBD1 . 12 TGTGCCATCAGTGCAGGGGGAGGAGGCTACACCTTC CAISAGGGGYTF
TRBJ2-7 TRBV9 TRBD1 . 17 TGTGACAGCAGCGCCCGACAGGGGGGGACTATTTCCTACGAGCAGTACTTC CDSSARQGGTISYEQYF
TRBJ2-3 TRBV27 . . 14 TGTGCCAGCAGTTTACTGACAGCGAGGGATACGCAGTATTTT CASSLLTARDTQYF
TRBJ2-3 TRBV19 TRBD2 . 15 TGTGCCAGTAGATTACTAGCGGGGTGGACAGATACGCAGTATTTT CASRLLAGWTDTQYF
TRBJ2-1 TRBV30 . . 14 TGTGCCTGGAGTACCCTCGCGGGGTTTAGTGAGCAGTTCTTC CAWSTLAGFSEQFF
TRBJ1-5 TRBV2 TRBD1 once 15 TGTGCCAGCAGTGATAACAGGGGTCAAAATCAGCCCCAGCATTTT CASSDNRGQNQPQHF
TRBJ2-3 TRBV9 . . 18 TGTGCCAGCAGCGCCCTGGGCTTCGGGGGGCCAAGCACAGATACGCAGTATTTT CASSALGFGGPSTDTQYF
TRBJ2-2 TRBV3-1/TRBV3-2 TRBD2 once 15 TGTGCCAGCAGCCAAAGTAGCGGGGCAATCGGGGAGCTGTTTTTT CASSQSSGAIGELFF
TRBJ2-7 TRBV19 . . 15 TGTGCCAGTAGTCGAGGCGGGGTGTTCTCCTACGAGCAGTACTTC CASSRGGVFSYEQYF
TRBJ2-7 TRBV28 . . 16 TGTGCCAGCAGTTCCCCCCCTAGAGCGCGAGCCTACGAGCAGTACTTC CASSSPPRARAYEQYF
TRBJ2-5 TRBV19 TRBD1 . 14 TGTGCCAGTAAAACAGGGGGGTATGGAGAGACCCAGTACTTC CASKTGGYGETQYF
TRBJ2-3 TRBV11-2 . . 16 TGTGCCAGCAGCTTAACACTCGGGGTAGTAGTAGATACGCAGTATTTT CASSLTLGVVVDTQYF
TRBJ1-2 TRBV5-1 . . 14 TGCGCCAGCAGCTGGAATCAGGGTCGCGAAGGCTACACCTTC CASSWNQGREGYTF
TRBJ1-4 TRBV15 TRBD1 . 16 TGTGCCACCAGCATGAGAGGGGGCGCGGCGATTGAAAAACTGTTTTTT CATSMRGGAAIEKLFF
TRBJ2-3 TRBV19 TRBD1 few 13 TGTGCCAGCGGGACAGGGTATTTGGATACGCAGTATTTT CASGTGYLDTQYF